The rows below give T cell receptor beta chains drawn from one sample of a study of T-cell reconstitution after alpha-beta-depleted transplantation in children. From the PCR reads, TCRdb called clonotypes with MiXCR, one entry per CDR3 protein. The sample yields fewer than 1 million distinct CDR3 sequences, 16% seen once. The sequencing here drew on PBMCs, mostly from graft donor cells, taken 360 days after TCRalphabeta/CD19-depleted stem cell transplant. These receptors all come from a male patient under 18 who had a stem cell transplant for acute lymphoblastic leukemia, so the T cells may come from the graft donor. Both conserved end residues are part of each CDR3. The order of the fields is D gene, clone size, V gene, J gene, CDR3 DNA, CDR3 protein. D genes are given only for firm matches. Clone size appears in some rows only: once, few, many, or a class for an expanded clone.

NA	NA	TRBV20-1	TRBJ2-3	TGCAGTGCTAGAAACAGGGTACGAGATACGCAGTATTTT	CSARNRVRDTQYF
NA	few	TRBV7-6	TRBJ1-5	TGTGCCAGCAGCTCAACTAATATGCAGCCCCAGCATTTT	CASSSTNMQPQHF
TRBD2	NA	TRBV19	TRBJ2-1	TGTGCCAGTAGTATACTGGGACTAGCGGCCTACAATGAGCAGTTCTTC	CASSILGLAAYNEQFF
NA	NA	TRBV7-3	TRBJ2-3	TGTGCCAGCAGCTTAAAGGGCGGACTAACAGATACGCAGTATTTT	CASSLKGGLTDTQYF
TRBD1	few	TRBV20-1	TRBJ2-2	TGCAGTGCCATCGGGACAGGGAACACCGGGGAGCTGTTTTTT	CSAIGTGNTGELFF
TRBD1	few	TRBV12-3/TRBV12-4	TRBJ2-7	TGTGCCAGCAGTGGGGCACGGGACAGGGGGGCCTACGAGCAGTACTTC	CASSGARDRGAYEQYF
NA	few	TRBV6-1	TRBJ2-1	TGTGCCAGCAGCCGGGATTTCGTGTATGAGCAGTTCTTC	CASSRDFVYEQFF
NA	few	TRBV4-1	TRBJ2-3	TGCGCCAGCAGCCTTACCGGAGCCCAAGATACGCAGTATTTT	CASSLTGAQDTQYF
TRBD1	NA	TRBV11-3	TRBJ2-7	TGTGCCAGCAGACCGGACAGGGCAATTGGGGAGCAGTACTTC	CASRPDRAIGEQYF
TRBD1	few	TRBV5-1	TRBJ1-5	TGCGCCAGCAGCACCTCGGGACAGCCTCATCAGCCCCAGCATTTT	CASSTSGQPHQPQHF
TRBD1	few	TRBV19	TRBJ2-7	TGTGCCAGTAGGCCCGGGGGACAGGGACCAACCTACGAGCAGTACTTC	CASRPGGQGPTYEQYF
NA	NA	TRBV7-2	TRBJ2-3	TGTGCCAGCAGTCGAAACGGGGGTGCAGATACGCAGTATTTT	CASSRNGGADTQYF
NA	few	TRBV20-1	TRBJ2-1	TGCAGTGCTAGAGCGGGCACTTGGGTGAATGAGCAGTTCTTC	CSARAGTWVNEQFF
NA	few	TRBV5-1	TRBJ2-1	TGCGCCAGCAGCTCTTTCGGACTAACGTTGGATGAGCAGTTCTTC	CASSSFGLTLDEQFF
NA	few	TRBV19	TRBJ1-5	TGTGCCAGTAGTAGTTGGAGGGGTGACCAGCCCCAGCATTTT	CASSSWRGDQPQHF
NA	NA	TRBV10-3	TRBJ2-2	TGTGCCATCAGGACCGGGACGCCGTTGAGGACCGGGGAGCTGTTTTTT	CAIRTGTPLRTGELFF
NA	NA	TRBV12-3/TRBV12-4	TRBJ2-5	TGTGCCAGCAGACTTGGGGGGCTCCAAGAGACCCAGTACTTC	CASRLGGLQETQYF
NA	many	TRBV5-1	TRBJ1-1	TGCGCCAGCAGCCACCATGATAACAGGGAAGGTAGATCTTTCTTT	CASSHHDNREGRSFF
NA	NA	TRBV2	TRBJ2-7	TGTGCCAGCAGTGGATCCCTAGCGATCTCCTACGAGCAGTACTTC	CASSGSLAISYEQYF
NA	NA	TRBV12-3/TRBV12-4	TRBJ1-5	TGTGCCAGCAGTTACTCCCAGGGACAGCCCCAGCATTTT	CASSYSQGQPQHF
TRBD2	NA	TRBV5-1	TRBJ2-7	TGCGCCAGCAGCACCAGAGCGGGAGGAACCTACGAGCAGTACTTC	CASSTRAGGTYEQYF
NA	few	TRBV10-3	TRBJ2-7	TGTGCCATCAGTGAGTCGGTGGTGAGCTACGAGCAGTACTTC	CAISESVVSYEQYF
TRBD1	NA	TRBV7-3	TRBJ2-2	TGTGCCAGCAGCCCAAGGACAGGGTTTGGTCGGGAGCTGTTTTTT	CASSPRTGFGRELFF
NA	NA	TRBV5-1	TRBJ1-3	TGCGCCACCCCGCGCAGCTCTGGAAACACCATATATTTT	CATPRSSGNTIYF
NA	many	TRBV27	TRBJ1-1	TGTGCCAGCAGCTTATTTGGGGGGACTGAAGCTTTCTTT	CASSLFGGTEAFF
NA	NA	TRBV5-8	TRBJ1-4	TGTGCCAGCAGCCGGACAGCTTCCAATGAAAAACTGTTTTTT	CASSRTASNEKLFF
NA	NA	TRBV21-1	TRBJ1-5	TGTGCCAGCAGCAAAGGGGACTGCAACAATCAGCCCCAGCATTTT	CASSKGDCNNQPQHF
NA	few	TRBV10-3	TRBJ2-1	TGTGCCATCAGTGGGAGGAAGGCCGTCGGTGAGCAGTTCTTC	CAISGRKAVGEQFF
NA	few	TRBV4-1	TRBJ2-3	TGCGCCAGCAGCCCGTTGGGGCGGGGCCGGAAAACAGATACGCAGTATTTT	CASSPLGRGRKTDTQYF
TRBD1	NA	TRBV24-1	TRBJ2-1	TGTGCCACCTCCGGGACAGGGGACAATGAGCAGTTCTTC	CATSGTGDNEQFF
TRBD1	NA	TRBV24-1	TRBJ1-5	TGTGCCACCAGTGACGGTAAGACAGGGTTGCGTCAGCCCCAGCATTTT	CATSDGKTGLRQPQHF
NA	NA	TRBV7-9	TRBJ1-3	TGTGCCAGCAGATCCGTTTCTGGAAACACCATATATTTT	CASRSVSGNTIYF
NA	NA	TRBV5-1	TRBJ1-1	TGCGCCAGCAGCTTGGATGGGGTTATGAACACTGAAGCTTTCTTT	CASSLDGVMNTEAFF
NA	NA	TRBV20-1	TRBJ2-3	TGCAGTGCTGCCGATCTTGCGGTGGGGGACACCACAGATACGCAGTATTTT	CSAADLAVGDTTDTQYF
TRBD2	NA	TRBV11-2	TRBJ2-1	TGTGCCAGCAGCTTACGACTAGCGGGAGGTGATGAGCAGTTCTTC	CASSLRLAGGDEQFF
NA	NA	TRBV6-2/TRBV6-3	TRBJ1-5	TGTGCCAGCAGCCAGGGACCCGGGCATCAGCCCCAGCATTTT	CASSQGPGHQPQHF
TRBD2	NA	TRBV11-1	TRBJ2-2	TGTGCCAGCAGCTTAGGACTGGCGGGAGGGCCTTCCACCGGGGAGCTGTTTTTT	CASSLGLAGGPSTGELFF
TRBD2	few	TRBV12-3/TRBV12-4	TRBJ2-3	TGTGCCAGCAGCTCCGGACTAGCGGGAGGACGGACGCAGTATTTT	CASSSGLAGGRTQYF
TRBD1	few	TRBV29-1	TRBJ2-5	TGCAGCGTTTCGGGACAGGGGGCGACCCAGTACTTC	CSVSGQGATQYF
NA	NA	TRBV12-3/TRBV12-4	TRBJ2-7	TGTGCCAGCACCTCCCCCCTCGCGGGCGACTACGAGCAGTACTTC	CASTSPLAGDYEQYF